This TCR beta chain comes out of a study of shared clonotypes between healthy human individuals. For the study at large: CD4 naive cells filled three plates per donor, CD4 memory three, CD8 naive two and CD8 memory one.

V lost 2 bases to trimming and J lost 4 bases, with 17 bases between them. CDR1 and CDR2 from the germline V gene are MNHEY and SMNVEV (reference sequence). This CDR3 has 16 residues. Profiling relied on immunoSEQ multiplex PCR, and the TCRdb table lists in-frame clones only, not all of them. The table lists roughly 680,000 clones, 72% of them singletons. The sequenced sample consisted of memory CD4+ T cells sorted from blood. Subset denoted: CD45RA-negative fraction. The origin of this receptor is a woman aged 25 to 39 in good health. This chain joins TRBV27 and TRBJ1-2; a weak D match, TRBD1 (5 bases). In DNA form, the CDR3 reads TGTGCCAGCAGTTTAGCTGGTGTCGACAGTGGCTATGGCTACACCTTC. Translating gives CASSLAGVDSGYGYTF.